The entry below gives a single T cell receptor (beta chain) sequence along with its context. At a deep level, the assay was run. Methods used by the authors: From ImmunoSEQ came sequences covering only the junction and carrying no quality scores, so filtering differed. This table comes from immunoSEQ multiplex PCR, and its TCRdb copy is limited to in-frame clones, with some not included. That table furnishes V, J and clone size, whereas the DNA furnished D and trimming. Of some 1 million clones in the sample, about 74% were seen once. These data belong to a study of shared clonotypes between healthy human individuals. The donors, healthy adults who were HIV-negative, had experienced no recent acute infections or vaccinations. A CD45RA-negative memory subset and a CD45RA+ naive subset were separated from the CD4+ cells. This CDR3 region has 14 residues. Germline lookup yields CDR1 MDHEN and CDR2 SYDVKM. Losses at the gene ends were 4 bases for V and 5 bases for J; bases not matched to a gene: 7.

Sequencing was carried out using memory CD4+ T cells sorted from blood. Subset: CD45RA-negative fraction. This chain uses TRBV28 with TRBJ2-7, with 8 bases aligning to TRBD1. This clonotype was obtained from a man aged 18 to 29 in good health. Written as DNA, the CDR3 is TGTGCCAGCAGTTCAGGGGGCGCGCGGAACGAGCAGTACTTC. Translated, it gives CASSSGGARNEQYF.